This TCR beta chain emerged from a study of T-cell memory formation after mild COVID-19 (dated by TCRdb to the early 2020s). Broadly, across the study: Most TCR sequence clusters were specific to one of the two donors. Longitudinal TCRalpha and TCRbeta repertoire sequencing tracked T-cell clones expanding and contracting after mild COVID-19 in a couple of donors. Two young, previously healthy adult volunteers, one female and one male, were included in the cohort. Beyond this particular receptor, the publication reports: Balanced CD4/CD8 phenotypes were observed for clones contracting from day 15 to 85, whereas a bias towards CD4+ was observed for a second wave of clones expanding from day 15 to 37. Some responding clones were found in pre-infection memory, which suggests that pre-existing cross-reactive memory T cells took part in the SARS-CoV-2 response. Whether the second-wave clones peaking on day 37 were SARS-CoV-2 specific was not confirmed. Contracting CD4+ clones were found mainly in CM and EM memory subsets, while CD8+ clones were enriched in EMRA. The study included only a couple of mild cases, and larger cohorts that include severe cases with pre-infection samples were judged to be necessary.

Ficoll-Paque density gradient centrifugation was the method used to isolate PBMCs. Note on this clonotype: Its antigen has not been determined. Base qualities are not recorded, but no much larger clone differs from it by a single base.

The junction carries 17 bases between V and J, which are trimmed by 1 base and 8 bases respectively. CDR1 and CDR2, per the germline V gene, are SGHTA and FQGNSA. The CDR3 numbers 16 residues from cysteine through phenylalanine. Only CDR3 DNA is held: 48 bases, read in frame from base 1. The data were produced on an Illumina NovaSeq 6000. TCRalpha and TCRbeta cDNA libraries were built by 5'RACE with constant-segment primers, adding sample barcodes and unique molecular identifiers. Trizol reagent was used to extract RNA from every sample. Amplification of the libraries took two PCR steps, and the second step added a second sample barcode plus Illumina TruSeq adapters. Sequencing of the libraries was done on an Illumina NovaSeq, producing 2 x 150 bp paired-end reads. On the authors' methods: Reads were demultiplexed and collapsed into UMI-guided consensus sequences with migec v1.2.7. Using mixcr v2.1.11, the UMI consensuses were aligned to TRA and TRB V and J templates and assembled into clonotypes. A clonotype was counted as expanded or contracted only if both edgeR and NoisET called the change significant, with noise models trained on biological replicates. For edgeR calls, the thresholds were a false discovery rate-adjusted p below 0.01 and a log2 fold-change of 1. PCA with hierarchical clustering of max-normalized trajectories of the 1000 most abundant clonotypes was used as exploratory dynamics analysis. Each responding clone was given a CD4 or CD8 phenotype based on the CD4+ and CD8+ repertoires, which had been sequenced separately. TCRdb reprocessed the public reads (quality trimming at Q25 with fastp, clone calling with MiXCR) and kept in-frame beta chains. Duplicate CDR3 protein sequences are folded into a single record with the most common DNA and genes. The authors' filters were not applied to this entry. For this sample the table gives 410,000 or so distinct CDR3 sequences, of which more than 20% were detected only once. The ten most abundant clones make up around 13% of the sample.

This sequence uses TRBV7-2 and TRBJ1-4, and possibly TRBD1, on 5 matching bases. The sequenced material came from PBMCs or a T cell subset sorted from them (not recorded which). This sequence originates from an adult woman who had mild COVID-19 (a few samples of this study predate the infection). The sample titles of this study are shuffled in the database, so cell type and time point are left out; the donor was told from shared clones. Here the CDR3 is given as CASSLETGLLGEKLFF. The nucleotide sequence is TGTGCCAGCAGCTTAGAGACGGGACTCCTCGGGGAAAAACTGTTTTTT.